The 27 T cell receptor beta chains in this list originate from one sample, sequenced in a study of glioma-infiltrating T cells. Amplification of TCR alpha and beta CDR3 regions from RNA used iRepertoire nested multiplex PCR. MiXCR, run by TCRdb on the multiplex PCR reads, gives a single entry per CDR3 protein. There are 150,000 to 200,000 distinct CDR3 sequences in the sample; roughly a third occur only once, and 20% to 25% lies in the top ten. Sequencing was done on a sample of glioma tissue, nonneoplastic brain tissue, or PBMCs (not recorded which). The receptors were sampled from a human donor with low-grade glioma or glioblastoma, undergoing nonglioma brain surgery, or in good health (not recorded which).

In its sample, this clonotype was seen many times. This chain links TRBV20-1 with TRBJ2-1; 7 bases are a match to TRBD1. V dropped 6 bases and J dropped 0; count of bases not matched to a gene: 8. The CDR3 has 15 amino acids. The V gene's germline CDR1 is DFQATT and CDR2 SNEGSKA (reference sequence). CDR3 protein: CSASTGDSSYNEQFF. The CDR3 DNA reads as TGCAGTGCCAGTACAGGGGATAGCTCCTACAATGAGCAGTTCTTC.

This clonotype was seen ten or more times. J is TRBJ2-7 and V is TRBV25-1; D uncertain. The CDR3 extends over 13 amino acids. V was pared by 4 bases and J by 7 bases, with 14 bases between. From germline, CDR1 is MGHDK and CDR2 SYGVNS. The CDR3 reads CASSVRVEGEQYF. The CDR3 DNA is TGTGCCAGCAGTGTTAGGGTGGAAGGAGAGCAGTACTTC.

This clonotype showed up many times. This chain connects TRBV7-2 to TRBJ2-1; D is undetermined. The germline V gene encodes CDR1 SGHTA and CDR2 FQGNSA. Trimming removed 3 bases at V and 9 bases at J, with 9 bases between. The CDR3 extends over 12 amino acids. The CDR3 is CASSFFSGEQFF. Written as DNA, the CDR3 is TGTGCCAGCAGCTTTTTTTCCGGTGAGCAGTTCTTC. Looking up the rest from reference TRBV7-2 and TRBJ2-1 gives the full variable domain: GAGVSQSPSNKVTEKGKDVELRCDPISGHTALYWYRQSLGQGLEFLIYFQGNSAPDKSGLPSDRFSAERTGGSVSTLTIQRTQQEDSAVYLCASSFFSGEQFFGPGTRLTVL.

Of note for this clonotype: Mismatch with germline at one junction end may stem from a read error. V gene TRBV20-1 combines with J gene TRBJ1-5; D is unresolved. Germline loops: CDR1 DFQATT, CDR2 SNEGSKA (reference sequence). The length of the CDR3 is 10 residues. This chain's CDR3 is CSAGNQPQDF. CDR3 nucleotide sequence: TGTAGTGCAGGCAATCAGCCCCAGGATTTT.

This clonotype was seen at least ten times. Here the CDR3 reads CASRTLTGTGEDSNQPQHF. CDR3 bases: TGTGCCAGCCGAACGCTAACCGGGACAGGGGAAGATAGCAATCAGCCCCAGCATTTT. The chain is built from TRBV28 and TRBJ1-5, with 10 bases aligning to TRBD1. The CDR3 length is 19 residues. Germline V CDR1 and CDR2: MDHEN, SYDVKM. J gave up 0 bases and V 8 bases, and 16 bases lay outside the gene matches.

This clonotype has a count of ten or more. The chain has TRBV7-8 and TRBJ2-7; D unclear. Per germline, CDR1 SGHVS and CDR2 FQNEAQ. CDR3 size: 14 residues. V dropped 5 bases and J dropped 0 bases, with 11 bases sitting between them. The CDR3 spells CASSHRDGSYEQYF. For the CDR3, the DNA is TGTGCCAGCAGCCACAGAGACGGCTCCTACGAGCAGTACTTC.

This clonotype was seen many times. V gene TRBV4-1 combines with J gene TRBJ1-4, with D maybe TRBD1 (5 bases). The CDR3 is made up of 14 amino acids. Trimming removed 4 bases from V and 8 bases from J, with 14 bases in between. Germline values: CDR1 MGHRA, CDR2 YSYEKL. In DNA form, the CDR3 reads TGCGCCAGCAGCCGTGGGGGGAGTAGGGAAAAACTGTTTTTT. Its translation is CASSRGGSREKLFF.

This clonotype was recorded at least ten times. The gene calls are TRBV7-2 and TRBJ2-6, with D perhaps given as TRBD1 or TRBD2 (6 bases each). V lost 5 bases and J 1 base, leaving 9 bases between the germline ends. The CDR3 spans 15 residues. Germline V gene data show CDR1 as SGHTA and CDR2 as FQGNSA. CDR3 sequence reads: CASSRGGSGANVLTF. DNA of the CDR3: TGTGCCAGCAGCCGAGGGGGGTCTGGGGCCAACGTCCTGACTTTC. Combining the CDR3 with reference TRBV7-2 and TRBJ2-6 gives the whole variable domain GAGVSQSPSNKVTEKGKDVELRCDPISGHTALYWYRQSLGQGLEFLIYFQGNSAPDKSGLPSDRFSAERTGGSVSTLTIQRTQQEDSAVYLCASSRGGSGANVLTFGAGSRLTVL.

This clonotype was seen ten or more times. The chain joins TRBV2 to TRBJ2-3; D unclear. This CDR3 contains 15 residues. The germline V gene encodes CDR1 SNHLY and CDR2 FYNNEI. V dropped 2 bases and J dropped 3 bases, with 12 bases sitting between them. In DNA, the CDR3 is TGTGCCAGCAGTGAATGGGATAGGGCGACAGATACGCAGTATTTT. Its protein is CASSEWDRATDTQYF. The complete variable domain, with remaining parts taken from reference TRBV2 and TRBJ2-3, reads EPEVTQTPSHQVTQMGQEVILRCVPISNHLYFYWYRQILGQKVEFLVSFYNNEISEKSEIFDDQFSVERPDGSNFTLKIRSTKLEDSAMYFCASSEWDRATDTQYFGPGTRLTVL.

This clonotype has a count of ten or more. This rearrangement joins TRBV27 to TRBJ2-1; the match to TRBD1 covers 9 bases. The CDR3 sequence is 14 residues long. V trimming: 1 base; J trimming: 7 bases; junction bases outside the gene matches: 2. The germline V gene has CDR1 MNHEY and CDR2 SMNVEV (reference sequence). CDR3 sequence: CASSLFGQGNEQFF. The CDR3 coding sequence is TGTGCCAGCAGTTTATTTGGACAGGGGAATGAGCAGTTCTTC.

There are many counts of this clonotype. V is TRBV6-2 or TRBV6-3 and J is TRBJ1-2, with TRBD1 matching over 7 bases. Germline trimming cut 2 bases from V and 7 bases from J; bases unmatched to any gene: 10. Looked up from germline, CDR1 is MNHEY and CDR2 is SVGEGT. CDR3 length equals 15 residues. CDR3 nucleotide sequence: TGTGCCAGCAGTTACCCCAAGACAGGGTTTGGTGGCTACACCTTC. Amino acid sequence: CASSYPKTGFGGYTF.

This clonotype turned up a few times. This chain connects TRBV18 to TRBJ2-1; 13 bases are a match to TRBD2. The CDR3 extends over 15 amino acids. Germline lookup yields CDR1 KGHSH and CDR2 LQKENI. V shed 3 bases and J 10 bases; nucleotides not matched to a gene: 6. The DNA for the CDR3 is TGTGCCAGCTCACCGCGGACTAGCGGGAGTGGGGAGCAGTTCTTC. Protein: CASSPRTSGSGEQFF. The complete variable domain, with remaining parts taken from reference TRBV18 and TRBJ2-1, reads NAGVMQNPRHLVRRRGQEARLRCSPMKGHSHVYWYRQLPEEGLKFMVYLQKENIIDESGMPKERFSAEFPKEGPSILRIQQVVRGDSAAYFCASSPRTSGSGEQFFGPGTRLTVL.

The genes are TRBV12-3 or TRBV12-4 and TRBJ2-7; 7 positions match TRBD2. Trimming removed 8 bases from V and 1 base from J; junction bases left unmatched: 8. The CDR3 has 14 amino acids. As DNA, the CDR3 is TGTGCCAGCGGGGGGACTACAAGGTCCTACGAGCAGTACTTC. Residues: CASGGTTRSYEQYF.

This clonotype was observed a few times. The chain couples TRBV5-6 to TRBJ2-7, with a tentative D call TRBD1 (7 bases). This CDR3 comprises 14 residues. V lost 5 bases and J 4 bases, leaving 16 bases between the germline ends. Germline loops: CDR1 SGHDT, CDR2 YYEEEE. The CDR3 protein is CASRHRQGLYEQYF. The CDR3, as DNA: TGTGCCAGCAGACACCGACAGGGACTTTACGAGCAGTACTTC.

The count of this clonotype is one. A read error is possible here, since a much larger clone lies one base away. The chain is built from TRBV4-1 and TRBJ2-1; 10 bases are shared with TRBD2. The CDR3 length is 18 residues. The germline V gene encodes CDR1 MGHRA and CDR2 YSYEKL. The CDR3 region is CASSQDSASGRARNGQFF. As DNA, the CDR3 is TGCGCCAGCAGCCAAGATTCTGCCAGCGGGAGGGCCCGGAATGGGCAGTTCTTC.

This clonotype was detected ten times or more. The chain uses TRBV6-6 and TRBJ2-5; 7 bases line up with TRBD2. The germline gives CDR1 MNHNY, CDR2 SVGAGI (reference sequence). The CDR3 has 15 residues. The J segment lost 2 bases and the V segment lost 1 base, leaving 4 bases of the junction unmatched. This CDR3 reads CASSYLMGGQETQYF. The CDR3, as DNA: TGTGCCAGCAGTTACTTGATGGGAGGGCAAGAGACCCAGTACTTC.

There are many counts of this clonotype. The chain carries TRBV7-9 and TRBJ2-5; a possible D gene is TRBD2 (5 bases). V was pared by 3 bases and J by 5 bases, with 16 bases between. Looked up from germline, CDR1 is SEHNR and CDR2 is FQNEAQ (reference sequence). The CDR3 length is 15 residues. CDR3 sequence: CASSFGGSLEETQYF. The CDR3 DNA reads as TGTGCCAGCAGCTTCGGAGGATCGTTAGAGGAGACCCAGTACTTC.

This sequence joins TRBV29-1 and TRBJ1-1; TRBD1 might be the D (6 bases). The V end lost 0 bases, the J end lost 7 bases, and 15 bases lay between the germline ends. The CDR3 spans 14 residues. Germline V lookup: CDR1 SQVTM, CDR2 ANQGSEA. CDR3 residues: CSVEEPPGAGEAFF. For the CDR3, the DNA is TGCAGCGTTGAAGAGCCCCCAGGGGCGGGTGAAGCTTTCTTT.

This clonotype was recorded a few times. This CDR3 is CASSRQAGNTIYF. CDR3 coding DNA: TGTGCCAGTAGTCGGCAGGCTGGAAACACCATATATTTT. This chain links TRBV19 with TRBJ1-3; D uncertain. Trimming pared 5 bases from V and 2 bases from J, leaving 7 bases between. CDR3 length equals 13 residues. CDR1 is LNHDA, CDR2 SQIVND, per germline (reference sequence).

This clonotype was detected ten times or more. The CDR3 region is CASSIRQGIYNEQFF. The DNA of the CDR3 is TGTGCCAGTAGTATCAGACAGGGTATATACAATGAGCAGTTCTTC. The chain is built from TRBV19 and TRBJ2-1; 7 bases map to TRBD1. CDR3 size: 15 residues. Trimming took 3 bases from V and 4 from J; bases not matched to a gene: 6. Per germline, CDR1 LNHDA and CDR2 SQIVND (reference sequence). Supplemented by reference TRBV19 and TRBJ2-1, the full variable domain reads DGGITQSPKYLFRKEGQNVTLSCEQNLNHDAMYWYRQDPGQGLRLIYYSQIVNDFQKGDIAEGYSVSREKKESFPLTVTSAQKNPTAFYLCASSIRQGIYNEQFFGPGTRLTVL.

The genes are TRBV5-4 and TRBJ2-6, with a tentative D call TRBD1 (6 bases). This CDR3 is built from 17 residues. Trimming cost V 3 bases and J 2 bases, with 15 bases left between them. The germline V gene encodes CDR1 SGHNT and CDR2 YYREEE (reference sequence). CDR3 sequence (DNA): TGTGCCAGCAGCTGGCCGGGACAAGGGGCTGGGGCCAACGTCCTGACTTTC. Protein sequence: CASSWPGQGAGANVLTF.

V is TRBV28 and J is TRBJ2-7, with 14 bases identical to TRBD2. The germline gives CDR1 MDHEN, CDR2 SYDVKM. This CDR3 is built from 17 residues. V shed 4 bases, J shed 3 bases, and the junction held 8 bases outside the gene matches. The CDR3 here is CASSSPGTSGSIYEQYF. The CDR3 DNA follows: TGTGCCAGCAGTTCCCCGGGGACTAGCGGGAGTATCTACGAGCAGTACTTC.

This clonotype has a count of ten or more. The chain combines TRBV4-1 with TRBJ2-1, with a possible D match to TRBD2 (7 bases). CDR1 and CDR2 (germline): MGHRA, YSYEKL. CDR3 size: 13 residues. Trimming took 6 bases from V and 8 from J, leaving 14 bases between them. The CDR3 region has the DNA TGCGCCAGCAGACGGGCGGGGGCGTATGAGCAGTTCTTC. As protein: CASRRAGAYEQFF.

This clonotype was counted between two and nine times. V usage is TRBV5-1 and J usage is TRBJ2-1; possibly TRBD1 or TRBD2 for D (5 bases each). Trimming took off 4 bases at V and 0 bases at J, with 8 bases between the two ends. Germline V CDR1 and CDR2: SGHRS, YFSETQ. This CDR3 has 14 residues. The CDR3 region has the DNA TGCGCCAGCAGCCTCGGGGCCTCCTACAATGAGCAGTTCTTC. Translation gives CASSLGASYNEQFF.

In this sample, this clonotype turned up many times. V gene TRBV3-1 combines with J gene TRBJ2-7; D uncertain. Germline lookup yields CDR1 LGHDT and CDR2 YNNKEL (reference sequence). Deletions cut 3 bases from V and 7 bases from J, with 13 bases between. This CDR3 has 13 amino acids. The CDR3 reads CASSHATPLEQYF. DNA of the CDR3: TGTGCCAGCAGCCACGCGACACCGCTGGAGCAGTACTTC.

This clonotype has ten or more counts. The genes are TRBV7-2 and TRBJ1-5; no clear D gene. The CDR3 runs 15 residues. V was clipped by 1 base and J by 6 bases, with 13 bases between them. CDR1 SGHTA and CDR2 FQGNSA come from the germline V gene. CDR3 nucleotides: TGTGCCAGCAGCTTAGAGGCTTGGCAGCGTCAGCCCCAGCATTTT. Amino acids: CASSLEAWQRQPQHF.

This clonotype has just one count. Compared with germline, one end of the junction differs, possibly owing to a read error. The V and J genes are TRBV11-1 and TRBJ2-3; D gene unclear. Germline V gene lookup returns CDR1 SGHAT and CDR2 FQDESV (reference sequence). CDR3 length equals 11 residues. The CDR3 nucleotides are TGTGCCAGCAGCTTGCCAGATACGCAGTGTTTT. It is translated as CASSLPDTQCF.